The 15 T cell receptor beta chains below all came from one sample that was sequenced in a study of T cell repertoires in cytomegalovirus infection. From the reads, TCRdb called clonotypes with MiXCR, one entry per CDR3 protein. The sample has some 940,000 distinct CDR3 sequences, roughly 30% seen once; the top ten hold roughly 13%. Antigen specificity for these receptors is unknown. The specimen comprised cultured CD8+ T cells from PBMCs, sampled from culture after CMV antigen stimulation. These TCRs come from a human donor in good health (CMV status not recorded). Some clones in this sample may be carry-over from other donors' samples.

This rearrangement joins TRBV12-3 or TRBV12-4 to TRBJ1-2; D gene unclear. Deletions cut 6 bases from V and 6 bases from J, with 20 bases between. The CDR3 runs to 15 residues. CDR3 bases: TGTGCCAGCAGCCAAGGCCTAAGTCCTCCAGATGGCTACACCTTC. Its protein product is CASSQGLSPPDGYTF.

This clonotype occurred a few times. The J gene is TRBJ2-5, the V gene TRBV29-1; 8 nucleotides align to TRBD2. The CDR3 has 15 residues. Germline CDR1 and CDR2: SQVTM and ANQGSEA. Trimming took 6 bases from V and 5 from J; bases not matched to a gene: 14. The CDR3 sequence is CSVAFLRGGRETQYF. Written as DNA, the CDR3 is TGCAGCGTCGCTTTCCTCCGGGGGGGCCGTGAGACCCAGTACTTC.

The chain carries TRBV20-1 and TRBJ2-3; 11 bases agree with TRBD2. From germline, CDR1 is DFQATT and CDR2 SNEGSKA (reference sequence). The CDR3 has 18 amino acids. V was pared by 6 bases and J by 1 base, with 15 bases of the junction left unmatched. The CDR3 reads CSAPSGGSPTPGTDTQYF. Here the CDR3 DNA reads TGCAGTGCGCCTAGCGGGGGGTCTCCGACGCCGGGCACAGATACGCAGTATTTT.

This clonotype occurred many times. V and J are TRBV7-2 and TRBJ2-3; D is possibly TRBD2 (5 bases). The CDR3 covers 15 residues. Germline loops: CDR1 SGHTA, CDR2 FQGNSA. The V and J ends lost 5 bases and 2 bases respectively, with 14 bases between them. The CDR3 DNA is TGTGCCAGCAGCCCGGCGGGTGGCGACACAGATACGCAGTATTTT. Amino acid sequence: CASSPAGGDTDTQYF.

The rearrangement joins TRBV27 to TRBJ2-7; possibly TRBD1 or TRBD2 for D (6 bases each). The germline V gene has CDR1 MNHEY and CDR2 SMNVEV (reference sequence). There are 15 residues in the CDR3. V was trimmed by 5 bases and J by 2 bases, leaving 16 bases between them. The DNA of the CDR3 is TGTGCCAGCAGTCGGCGGGGTGGGGGCGCCTACGAGCAGTACGTC. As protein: CASSRRGGGAYEQYV.

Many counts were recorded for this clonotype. The CDR3 DNA sequence: TGTGCCACCCAGGAGGTGGCGGGGGCCTACAATGAGCAGTTCTTC. Translation: CATQEVAGAYNEQFF. The V call is TRBV7-8, the J call TRBJ2-1; 7 bases agree with TRBD2. This CDR3 has 15 residues. V was clipped by 10 bases and J by 2 bases; unmatched bases: 11. The germline V gene encodes CDR1 SGHVS and CDR2 FQNEAQ.

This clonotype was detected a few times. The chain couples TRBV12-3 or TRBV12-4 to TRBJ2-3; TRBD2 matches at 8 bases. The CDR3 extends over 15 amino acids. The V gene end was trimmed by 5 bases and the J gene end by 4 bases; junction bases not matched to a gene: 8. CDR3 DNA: TGTGCCAGCAGTCGATGGGCGGGGGGCGCAGATACGCAGTATTTT. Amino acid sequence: CASSRWAGGADTQYF.

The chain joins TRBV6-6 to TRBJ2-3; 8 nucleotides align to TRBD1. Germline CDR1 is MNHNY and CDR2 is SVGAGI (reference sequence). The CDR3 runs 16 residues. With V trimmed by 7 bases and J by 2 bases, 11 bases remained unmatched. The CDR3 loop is CASTTQGVDPTDTQYF. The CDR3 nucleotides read TGTGCCAGCACAACACAGGGGGTCGATCCCACAGATACGCAGTATTTT.

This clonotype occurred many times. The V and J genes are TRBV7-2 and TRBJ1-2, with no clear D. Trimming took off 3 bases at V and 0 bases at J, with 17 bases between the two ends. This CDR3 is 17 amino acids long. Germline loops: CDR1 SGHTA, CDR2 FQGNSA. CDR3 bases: TGTGCCAGCAGCTTCGGCCAGGTGCCCGAAGCTAACTATGGCTACACCTTC. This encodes CASSFGQVPEANYGYTF.

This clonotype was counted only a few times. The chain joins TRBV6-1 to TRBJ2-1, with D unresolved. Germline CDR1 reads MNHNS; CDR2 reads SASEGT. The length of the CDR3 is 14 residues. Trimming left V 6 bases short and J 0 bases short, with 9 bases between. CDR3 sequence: CASRALSSYNEQFF. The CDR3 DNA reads TGTGCCAGCAGGGCCCTAAGCTCCTACAATGAGCAGTTCTTC.

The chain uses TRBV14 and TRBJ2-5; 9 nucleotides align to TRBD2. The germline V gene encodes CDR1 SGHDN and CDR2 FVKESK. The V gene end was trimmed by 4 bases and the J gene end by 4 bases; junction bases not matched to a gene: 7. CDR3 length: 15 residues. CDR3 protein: CASSPSGAYVETQYF. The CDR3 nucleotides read TGTGCCAGCAGCCCTAGCGGGGCGTACGTAGAGACCCAGTACTTC.

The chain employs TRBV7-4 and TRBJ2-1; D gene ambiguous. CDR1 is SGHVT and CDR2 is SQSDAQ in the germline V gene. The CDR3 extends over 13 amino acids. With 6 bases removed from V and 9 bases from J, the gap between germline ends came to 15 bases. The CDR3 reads CASSIILSGEQFF. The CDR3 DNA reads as TGTGCCAGCAGTATTATTTTGAGTGGTGAGCAGTTCTTC.

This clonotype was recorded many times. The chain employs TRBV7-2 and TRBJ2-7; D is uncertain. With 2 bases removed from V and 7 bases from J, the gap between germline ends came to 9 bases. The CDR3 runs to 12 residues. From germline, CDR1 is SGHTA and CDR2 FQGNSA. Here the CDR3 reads CASSLWGIEQYF. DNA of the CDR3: TGTGCCAGCAGCTTATGGGGAATAGAGCAGTACTTC. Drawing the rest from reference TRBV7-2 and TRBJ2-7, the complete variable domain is GAGVSQSPSNKVTEKGKDVELRCDPISGHTALYWYRQSLGQGLEFLIYFQGNSAPDKSGLPSDRFSAERTGGSVSTLTIQRTQQEDSAVYLCASSLWGIEQYFGPGTRLTVT.

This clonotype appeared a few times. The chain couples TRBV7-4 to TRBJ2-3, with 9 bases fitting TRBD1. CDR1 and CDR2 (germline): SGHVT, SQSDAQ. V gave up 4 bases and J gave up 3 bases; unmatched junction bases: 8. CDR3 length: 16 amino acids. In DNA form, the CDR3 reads TGTGCCAGCAGCTCGAACCGGGACAGGGAAACAGATACGCAGTATTTT. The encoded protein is CASSSNRDRETDTQYF.

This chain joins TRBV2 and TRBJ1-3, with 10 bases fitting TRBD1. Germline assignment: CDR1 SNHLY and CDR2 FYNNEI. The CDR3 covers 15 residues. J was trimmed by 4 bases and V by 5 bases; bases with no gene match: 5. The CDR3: CASSRDRGRGNTIYF. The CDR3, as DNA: TGTGCCAGCAGTCGGGACAGGGGACGGGGAAACACCATATATTTT.